This TCR beta chain was obtained from a study of regulatory T cells (dated 2018 in TCRdb). In the study overall: Between CD3G-deficient patients and healthy controls, the study compared T-cell receptor beta repertoires in sorted regulatory T cells, conventional CD4+ T cells and CD8+ T cells. Study-level results and caveats: The degree of regulatory T-cell repertoire restriction differed among patients and was greatest in the two patients with the most severe autoimmunity. Regulatory T cells from CD3G-deficient patients had lower Shannon diversity than both autologous conventional CD4+ cells and control regulatory T cells. Compared with control samples, regulatory T-cell samples from patients yielded roughly tenfold fewer unique productive TRB reads. In patients, repertoires had restricted unique TRB V-J pairs and skewed V and J gene usage, with regulatory T cells showing the most marked changes.

For the multiplex PCR, 52 forward TRBV primers and 13 reverse TRBJ primers were used, and amplification bias was corrected with both assay-based and computational methods. Within the immunoSEQ assay, multiplex PCR amplified rearranged TRB loci from genomic DNA. An Illumina HiSeq platform was used to sequence the TRB amplicons. Turning to the authors' computational methods: Raw sequences were error-filtered and aligned to reference gene sequences by custom algorithms and were subsequently analyzed with the immunoSEQ online tools. Frequencies of productive and nonproductive TRB rearrangements were evaluated among both unique and total sequences. For TRB CDR3 positions 6 and 7, hydrophobicity together with amino acid composition served as the basis for assessing self-reactivity potential. Groups were compared by t tests, Mann-Whitney tests or two-way ANOVA performed in Prism software. This immuneACCESS table, as held by TCRdb, lists in-frame sequences with V and J called but not all clones. Of the missing ones, under half trace to an unresolved V gene in checked studies; the others have no known cause. The V and J calls and clone size were taken over from that table, and D and trimming were inferred from the DNA. Present in this sample are 3,000 to 3,500 clones, around 94% of which were seen just once. The ten biggest clones cover less than 3.5% of the sample.

The table lists this clone with a count of one. Its antigen target is currently unknown. No base quality information exists; no much larger clone differs at one position. All CD3G-deficient patients had evidence of autoimmunity, which was more severe in two of the patients. Patients were tested at ages ranging from 2 to 39 years, and reduced naive and increased memory CD4+ and CD8+ T-cell proportions were found in the patients. CD4+ cells were FACS-sorted into CD25-high CD127-low regulatory T cells and CD25-low CD127-high conventional CD4+ T cells. Six individuals with CD3G deficiency made up the patient group. An international network of physicians spanning the United States, Europe and Asia provided the patient samples and clinical data. Ficoll density separation was used to isolate peripheral blood mononuclear cells. The CDR3 runs 15 residues from the cysteine to the phenylalanine. Only the CDR3 DNA stays, 45 bases, in frame from base 1. V and J lose 5 bases and 0 bases, and a span of 10 bases separates them. As encoded in the germline V gene (reference sequence), CDR1 is SEHNR while CDR2 is FQNEAQ.

Recombination joined TRBV7-9 with TRBJ2-2; the D gene remains uncertain. This receptor was obtained from a young adult with CD3G deficiency. Specimen: CD4+ Tregs sorted from blood. The nucleotides are TGTGCCAGCAGCCCGCCCCCCCCGAACACCGGGGAGCTGTTTTTT. The encoded protein is CASSPPPPNTGELFF.